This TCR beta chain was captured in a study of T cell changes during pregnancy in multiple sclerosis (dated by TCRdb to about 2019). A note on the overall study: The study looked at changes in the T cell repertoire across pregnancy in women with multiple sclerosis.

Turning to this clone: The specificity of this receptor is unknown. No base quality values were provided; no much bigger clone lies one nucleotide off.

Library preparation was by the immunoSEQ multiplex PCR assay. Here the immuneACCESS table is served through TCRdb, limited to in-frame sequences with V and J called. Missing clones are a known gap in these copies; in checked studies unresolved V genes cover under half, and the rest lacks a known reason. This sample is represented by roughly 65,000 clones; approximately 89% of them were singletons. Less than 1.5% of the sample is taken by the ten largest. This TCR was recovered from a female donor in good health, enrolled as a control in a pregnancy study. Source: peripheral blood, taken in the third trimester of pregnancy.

The CDR3 region has the sequence CASIARPWQGKNTEAFF. The DNA sequence is given as TGTGCCAGCATAGCCCGGCCGTGGCAGGGCAAGAACACTGAAGCTTTCTTT. Recombination linked TRBV2 to TRBJ1-1; the D region possibly corresponds to TRBD1 (5 bases align). Including the terminal cysteine and phenylalanine, the CDR3 comprises 17 residues. Of the read, only the CDR3 DNA is kept; its 51 bases are in frame from base 1. Via the germline V gene, CDR1 is SNHLY and CDR2 FYNNEI. V was cut back by 7 bases and J by 1 base, leaving a gap of 22 bases between them.